These 16 T cell receptor beta chains came from one sample sequenced in a study of memory CD8 T cells in hepatitis C reinfection. Data came from immunoSEQ multiplex PCR; TCRdb stores just in-frame clones and leaves some out. The profile covers 40,000 to 45,000 clones, with around 87% appearing a single time and 1% to 1.5% taken by the ten largest. Time point of the sample: peak reinfection, 3 to 8 weeks after reinfection detection. TCR sequencing was done directly ex vivo on sorted cells, without expansion in vitro. The sequencing sample was made of naive CD8+ T cells sorted from blood. The receptors originated from a man younger than 35 with hepatitis C virus infection.

Only one count was recorded for this clone. The rearrangement uses TRBV19 and TRBJ2-3; 12 bases map to TRBD2. With 3 bases clipped from V and 5 bases from J, the junction kept 6 bases outside the gene matches. The germline gives CDR1 LNHDA, CDR2 SQIVND (reference sequence). The CDR3 spans 16 residues. CDR3 nucleotides: TGTGCCAGTAGTATTTCTAGCGGGGGGGGGCAAGATACGCAGTATTTT. Protein sequence: CASSISSGGGQDTQYF. Full variable domain (outside the CDR3, taken from reference TRBV19 and TRBJ2-3): DGGITQSPKYLFRKEGQNVTLSCEQNLNHDAMYWYRQDPGQGLRLIYYSQIVNDFQKGDIAEGYSVSREKKESFPLTVTSAQKNPTAFYLCASSISSGGGQDTQYFGPGTRLTVL.

This chain connects TRBV7-2 to TRBJ2-1; maybe TRBD2 (6 bases). V was cut by 2 bases and J by 7 bases, with 15 bases left in between. The CDR3 length is 15 residues. Germline-derived CDR1 and CDR2 are SGHTA and FQGNSA. CDR3 in amino acids: CASSLPPGVRNEQFF. CDR3 bases: TGTGCCAGCAGCTTACCTCCGGGGGTAAGGAATGAGCAGTTCTTC.

This rearrangement joins TRBV11-2 to TRBJ2-1, with 10 bases identical to TRBD2. Germline-derived CDR1 and CDR2 are SGHAT and FQNNGV. V dropped 0 bases and J dropped 8; count of bases not matched to a gene: 7. The CDR3 is 16 amino acids. The CDR3 region has the DNA TGTGCCAGCAGCTTAGAGGCAGCGGGAGGGAGTGATGAGCAGTTCTTC. Protein product: CASSLEAAGGSDEQFF.

The chain has TRBV5-8 and TRBJ2-1, with TRBD2 matching over 12 bases. Germline CDR1 and CDR2: SGHTS and YDEGEE. V was clipped by 0 bases and J by 5 bases; unmatched bases: 0. The CDR3 covers 15 residues. As DNA, the CDR3 is TGTGCCAGCAGCTTGGGACTAGCGGGGGACAATGAGCAGTTCTTC. Its translation: CASSLGLAGDNEQFF.

This chain links TRBV4-1 with TRBJ2-7; D gene unclear. With 3 bases removed from V and 4 bases from J, the gap between germline ends came to 10 bases. This CDR3 has 13 amino acids. Per germline, CDR1 MGHRA and CDR2 YSYEKL. For the CDR3, the DNA is TGCGCCAGCAGCCACCTCGGTCCTTACGAGCAGTACTTC. Its protein is CASSHLGPYEQYF.

The chain carries TRBV19 and TRBJ2-7; 8 nucleotides match TRBD2. With 5 bases clipped from V and 3 bases from J, the junction kept 6 bases outside the gene matches. Germline CDR1 LNHDA, CDR2 SQIVND (reference sequence). The CDR3 loop spans 14 amino acids. CDR3 nucleotide sequence: TGTGCCAGTAGTGTGTTAGCGGGGAGCTACGAGCAGTACTTC. It is translated as CASSVLAGSYEQYF.

The V gene is TRBV11-2, the J gene TRBJ1-1, with 8 bases matching TRBD1. The V segment lost 0 bases and the J segment 6 bases; nucleotides outside the gene matches: 18. Looked up from germline, CDR1 is SGHAT and CDR2 is FQNNGV. The CDR3 loop spans 19 amino acids. CDR3 nucleotides: TGTGCCAGCAGCTTAGATATTTTTGTCGAGGACAGGGATAAGGCTGAAGCTTTCTTT. Its translation is CASSLDIFVEDRDKAEAFF. The full variable domain, its missing parts supplied by reference TRBV11-2 and TRBJ1-1, is EAGVAQSPRYKIIEKRQSVAFWCNPISGHATLYWYQQILGQGPKLLIQFQNNGVVDDSQLPKDRFSAERLKGVDSTLKIQPAKLEDSAVYLCASSLDIFVEDRDKAEAFFGQGTRLTVV.

The chain uses TRBV5-4 and TRBJ1-3, with D possibly being TRBD1 (6 bases). Between the trimmed V and J ends, which lost 5 bases and 7 bases, there was a span of 16 bases. The length of the CDR3 is 14 residues. Germline assignment: CDR1 SGHNT and CDR2 YYREEE (reference sequence). CDR3 in amino acids: CASSPGGLGNTIYF. CDR3 DNA sequence: TGTGCCAGCAGTCCTGGGGGCCTTGGGAACACCATATATTTT.

In DNA, the CDR3 is TGTGCCAGCGGGGTGACTAGGGCCAGTGAGCAGTTCTTC. It specifies CASGVTRASEQFF. The chain joins TRBV5-6 to TRBJ2-1; TRBD2 is a possible D gene (6 bases). V was shortened by 7 bases and J by 9 bases, with 17 bases between the two germline ends. The CDR3 extends over 13 amino acids. CDR1 and CDR2 from the germline V gene are SGHDT and YYEEEE.

This sequence joins TRBV7-9 and TRBJ2-3; D is possibly TRBD1 (6 bases). V was trimmed by 1 base and J by 6 bases, leaving 14 bases between them. The CDR3 spans 15 residues. The V gene's germline CDR1 is SEHNR and CDR2 FQNEAQ (reference sequence). CDR3 in amino acids: CASSLGGRGLDTQYF. CDR3 in DNA: TGTGCCAGCAGCTTAGGTGGCAGGGGTTTGGATACGCAGTATTTT.

The chain employs TRBV5-1 and TRBJ2-7; 8 bases fit TRBD1. V trimming: 2 bases; J trimming: 2 bases; junction bases outside the gene matches: 6. Germline CDR1 SGHRS, CDR2 YFSETQ. This CDR3 is 15 amino acids long. The CDR3 spells CASSFDRGITYEQYF. In nucleotides, the CDR3 is TGCGCCAGCAGCTTCGACAGGGGAATCACCTACGAGCAGTACTTC.

This chain uses TRBV1 with TRBJ2-7; the table's D call TRBD1 went unverified against the DNA. TRBV1 is marked as a pseudogene. This CDR3 comprises 12 residues. CDR3 region: CTSSQGQASRYF. CDR3 in DNA: TGCACCAGCAGCCAAGGTCAGGCGTCCCGGTACTTC.

This chain links TRBV5-1 with TRBJ2-4, with a possible D match to TRBD1 (5 bases). Trimming left V 4 bases short and J 8 bases short, with 16 bases between. Per germline, CDR1 SGHRS and CDR2 YFSETQ. This CDR3 has 14 amino acids. CDR3 residues: CASSPGGGADIQYF. The CDR3, as DNA: TGCGCCAGCAGCCCGGGCGGTGGGGCGGACATTCAGTACTTC.

CDR3 loop: CASSFSGIGRETDRQYF. CDR3 in DNA: TGTGCCAGCAGTTTCAGCGGTATCGGGAGGGAAACCGACCGGCAGTACTTC. The genes are TRBV28 and TRBJ2-7; 8 nucleotides line up with TRBD2. Trimming took 3 bases from V and 9 from J; bases not matched to a gene: 19. Germline CDR1 reads MDHEN; CDR2 reads SYDVKM. The CDR3 has 17 amino acids.

This sequence joins TRBV4-1 and TRBJ1-2, with a possible D match to TRBD1 (6 bases). CDR1 MGHRA and CDR2 YSYEKL come from the germline V gene. The length of the CDR3 is 15 residues. Trimming shortened V by 4 bases and J by 5 bases, and 17 bases separated the two germline ends. CDR3: CASSPTSTGRYGYTF. The CDR3 DNA sequence: TGCGCCAGCAGCCCAACCTCGACAGGTAGATATGGCTACACCTTC.

This clone has just a few counts. The chain combines TRBV5-1 with TRBJ2-7; TRBD2 is a possible D gene (6 bases). Germline CDR1 is SGHRS and CDR2 is YFSETQ. V lost 1 base to trimming and J lost 5 bases, with 10 bases between them. This CDR3 contains 13 residues. In nucleotides, the CDR3 is TGCGCCAGCAGCTTGCCTAGCGCCAACGAGCAGTACTTC. This codes for CASSLPSANEQYF.